Here is one TCR beta chain with its context. There are 16 residues in the CDR3. V gave up 2 bases and J gave up 4 bases, with 16 bases separating them. CDR1 is SGHDT and CDR2 is YYEEEE in the germline V gene. Generated by immunoSEQ multiplex PCR, the TCRdb table keeps only in-frame clones and is missing some. This table holds some 80,000 clones, roughly three quarters found once. The record originates from a study of cytotoxic CD8 clonotypes in ibrutinib-treated CLL. This sequence originates from a human donor with chronic lymphocytic leukemia. The starting material was PBMCs, obtained after 12 months of ibrutinib treatment. V usage is TRBV5-6 and J usage is TRBJ1-5; no clear D gene. CDR3 region: CASSLLGVGSNQPQHF. DNA for the CDR3: TGTGCCAGCAGCTTACTCGGGGTGGGTTCGAATCAGCCCCAGCATTTT.